This TCR beta chain came from a study of T cells in Graves' hyperthyroidism and ophthalmopathy (dated by TCRdb to the late 2010s). Describing the broader study: Peripheral blood samples were taken at initial diagnosis, before any treatment was given. To identify distinguishing TCR V-J signatures, a discovery cohort of 100 patients was used, comprising approximately 40 with Graves' ophthalmopathy and approximately 58 with stable Graves' hyperthyroidism. An independent validation cohort of about 20 hyperthyroidism patients and 15 or so patients who later progressed to ophthalmopathy tested prospective prediction of ophthalmopathy. For training and testing, the approximately 92 patients in the discovery cohort were randomly divided in a 7:3 ratio. In addition, the study compared T-cell repertoires in thyroid tissue and in blood from several Graves' hyperthyroidism patients. After blood sampling, hyperthyroidism patients were treated with methimazole at a starting dose of 30 mg daily, and ophthalmopathy patients were treated with high-dose intravenous methylprednisolone. The paper reports TCR Vbeta CDR3 sequencing of approximately 130 peripheral blood samples: some 41 ophthalmopathy, 70 to 85 hyperthyroidism and approximately 17 progressor patients. Summary of the overall study and its limitations: Most expanded thyroid clonotypes (frequency above 0.001) were also found in blood, which suggests that blood repertoires may mirror thyroid immune responses. During validation, the model predicted progression to ophthalmopathy a median of around 7 months ahead of onset, with almost 71% sensitivity and almost 75% specificity. In cross-validation, a model built on a 13 V-J signature told ophthalmopathy apart from stable hyperthyroidism with under 90% sensitivity and about 81% specificity, and in testing the same model reached 80%/75%. Sample size was not statistically predetermined, and investigators were not blinded to group allocation.

This clonotype turned up a few times. Its antigen target is currently unknown. Within one base of it there is no much larger clone, and no base qualities were kept. The V end loses 5 bases and the J end loses 1 base, and a stretch of 14 bases separates them. The CDR3 goes from the cysteine to the phenylalanine over 15 residues. Kept here is only the CDR3 DNA, which spans 45 bases and is read in frame from base 1. As encoded in the germline V gene, CDR1 is MNHNS while CDR2 is SASEGT. Stable Graves' hyperthyroidism was defined as the absence of progression to ophthalmopathy over 18 months of follow-up. Hyperthyroidism patients were newly diagnosed, had a disease duration of under 2 months, and were aged 18 to 65 years. Patients with uncontrolled infections, other autoimmune diseases, pregnancy or lactation were excluded. Diagnoses were established on the basis of clinical symptoms, serum thyroxine and TRAb, thyroid ultrasound, and orbital computed tomography. PBMCs were separated from roughly 10 ml of fresh peripheral blood using Ficoll-Paque density gradient centrifugation. Trizol reagent was used to extract total RNA, and RNA quality was then checked on an Agilent 2100 Bioanalyzer.

TCR beta CDR3 regions were amplified from RNA transcripts. The first round of RT-PCR for the TCR CDR3 was performed with the HTBI primer set and the Qiagen OneStep RT-PCR kit. Libraries were constructed in a second round of multiplex PCR, after which size selection and purification were performed. Libraries were sequenced paired-end with 100 bp reads on an Illumina HiSeq2000. The authors' pipeline ran thus. SOAPnuke was used to process the raw data, removing reads that contained adapters or uncalled bases, had a mean Phred below 15, or lacked an exact match to the constant primer or identifier. COPE v1.2.5 was used to merge high-quality paired reads, and clonotypes were defined as unique nucleotide sequences. MiTCR v1.1 was used to align clonotypes to the IMGT TRBV, TRBD and TRBJ reference segments. The analysis included only V-J combinations with a frequency above 0.0001, which together covered around 99% of the repertoires. The TCS score was defined as the ratio of F50 (clonal expansion) to E x V (chaos), calculated using BLOSUM62-based TCRdist between CDR3 peptides within each V-J. Welch's t-statistics and random forest reduced roughly 540 V-J features to 13, which were used in a naive Bayes classifier (R e1071). Clones were called with MiXCR by TCRdb after fastp trimmed the public reads at Q25, and only in-frame beta chains were retained. CDR3 protein duplicates are merged, each entry listing the most common genes and DNA. It is TCRdb's table, rather than the study itself, that gives the V and J calls and clone size. This sample comprises some 690,000 distinct CDR3 sequences, approximately 15% of them detected only once. Together, the top ten hold roughly a sixth of the sample.

Sequencing was done on a sample of blood. This receptor chain uses TRBV6-1 and TRBJ2-5, with no reliable assignment of the D segment. The receptor was derived from a man between 50 and 59 years old with Graves' hyperthyroidism. Here the CDR3 is given as CASSPSQSSQETQYF. The DNA sequence follows: TGTGCCAGCAGTCCTAGTCAGTCGAGCCAAGAGACCCAGTACTTC.